The entry that follows covers one TCR beta chain sequence. The antigen is undetermined. Mouse germline and gene names are used. The read ends 4 residues early relative to the CDR3; the germline J gene fills the gap. Germline-derived CDR1 and CDR2 are FNHDT and SITEND (reference sequence). The CDR3 is 14 amino acids. The V end lost 6 bases, the J end lost 3 bases, and 14 bases lay between the germline ends. As the sequencing template, cDNA was produced by extracting RNA and reverse transcribing it. Measured with immunoSEQ multiplex PCR; TCRdb has only the in-frame clones, and not every one. The sample contains 270,000 or so clones, none of them singletons. This sample is part of a study of CD8+ T cells in alopecia areata. The overall study: Grafts of skin from C3H/HeJ donors aged roughly 6-12 months with spontaneous alopecia went to female C3H/HeJ mice aged about 6-10 weeks.

Findings and caveats of the study: Scalp samples also yield sequences from resident alphabeta T cells of normal skin. It was lesional scalp, especially alopecia totalis/universalis, that showed higher clonality than normal scalp. TCRs were shared less clearly across patients than in mice, possibly for HLA-related reasons.

A panel of CD4, CD8alpha, NKG2D, NKG2ACE and other markers served to sort pooled cutaneous lymph node cells. The source material was CD4+ T cells sorted from a lymph node. The V gene is TRBV19, the J gene TRBJ2-3, with a possible D match to TRBD2 (7 bases). The receptor was derived from a C3H/HeJ mouse with alopecia areata. For this strain, the MHC haplotype corresponds to H2-k. The DNA read from the CDR3 is TGTGCCAGCACCCTGAGGGGGGGAGCAGAA. Residues: CASTLRGGAE. The full CDR3 is CASTLRGGAETLYF.